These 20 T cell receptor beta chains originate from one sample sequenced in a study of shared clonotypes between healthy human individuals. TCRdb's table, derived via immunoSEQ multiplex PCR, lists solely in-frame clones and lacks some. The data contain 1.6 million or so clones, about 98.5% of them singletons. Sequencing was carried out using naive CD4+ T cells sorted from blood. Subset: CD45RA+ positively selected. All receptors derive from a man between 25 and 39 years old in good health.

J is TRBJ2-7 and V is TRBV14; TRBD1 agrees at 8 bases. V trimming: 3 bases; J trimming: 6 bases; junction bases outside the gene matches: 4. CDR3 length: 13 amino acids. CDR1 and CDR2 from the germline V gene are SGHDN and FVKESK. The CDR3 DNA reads TGTGCCAGCAGCCACCTCGGGACAGGCGAGCAGTACTTC. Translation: CASSHLGTGEQYF.

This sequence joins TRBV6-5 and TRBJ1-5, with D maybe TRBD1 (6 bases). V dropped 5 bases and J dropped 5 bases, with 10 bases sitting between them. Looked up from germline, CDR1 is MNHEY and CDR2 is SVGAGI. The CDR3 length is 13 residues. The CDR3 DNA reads TGTGCCAGCAGTGCCCACAGGGATCAGCCCCAGCATTTT. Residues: CASSAHRDQPQHF.

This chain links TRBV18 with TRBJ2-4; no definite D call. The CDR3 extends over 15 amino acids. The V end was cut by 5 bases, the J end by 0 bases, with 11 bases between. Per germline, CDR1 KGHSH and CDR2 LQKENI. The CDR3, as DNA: TGTGCCAGCTCATTTTACGGAATAGCCAAAAACATTCAGTACTTC. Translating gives CASSFYGIAKNIQYF.

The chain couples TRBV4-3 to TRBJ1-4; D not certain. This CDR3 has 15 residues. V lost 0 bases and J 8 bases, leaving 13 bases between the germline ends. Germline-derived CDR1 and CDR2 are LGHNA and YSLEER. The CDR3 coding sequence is TGCGCCAGCAGCCAAGATCTCAATGGTGTGGAAAAACTGTTTTTT. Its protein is CASSQDLNGVEKLFF.

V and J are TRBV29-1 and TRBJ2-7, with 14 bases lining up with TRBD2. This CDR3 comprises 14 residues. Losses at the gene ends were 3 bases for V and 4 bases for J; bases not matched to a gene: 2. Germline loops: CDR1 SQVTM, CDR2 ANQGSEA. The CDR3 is CSVETSGGAYEQYF. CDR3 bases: TGCAGCGTTGAGACTAGCGGGGGGGCATACGAGCAGTACTTC.

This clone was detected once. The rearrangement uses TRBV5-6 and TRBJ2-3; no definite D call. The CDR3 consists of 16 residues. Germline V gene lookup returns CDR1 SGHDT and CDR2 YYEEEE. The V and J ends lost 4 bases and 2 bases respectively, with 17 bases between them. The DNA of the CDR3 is TGTGCCAGCAGCCGTCGCTTAAGGGCCAACACAGATACGCAGTATTTT. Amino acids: CASSRRLRANTDTQYF.

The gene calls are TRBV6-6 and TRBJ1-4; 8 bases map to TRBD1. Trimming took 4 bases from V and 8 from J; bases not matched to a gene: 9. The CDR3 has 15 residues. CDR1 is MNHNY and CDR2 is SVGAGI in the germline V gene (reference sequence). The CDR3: CASSSPGTGGEKLFF. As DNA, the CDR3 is TGTGCCAGCAGTTCGCCCGGGACAGGCGGGGAAAAACTGTTTTTT.

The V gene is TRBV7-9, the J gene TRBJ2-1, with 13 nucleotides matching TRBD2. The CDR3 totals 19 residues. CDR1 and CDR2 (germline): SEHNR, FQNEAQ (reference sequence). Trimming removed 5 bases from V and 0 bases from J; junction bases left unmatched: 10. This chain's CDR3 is CASSRTERTSGSSYNEQFF. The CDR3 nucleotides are TGTGCCAGCAGCCGGACAGAAAGGACTAGCGGGAGCTCCTACAATGAGCAGTTCTTC.

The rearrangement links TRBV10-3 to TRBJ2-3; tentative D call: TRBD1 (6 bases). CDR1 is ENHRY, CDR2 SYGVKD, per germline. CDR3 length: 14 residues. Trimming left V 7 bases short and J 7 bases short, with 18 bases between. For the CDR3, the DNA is TGTGCCATCAAAGAGGGGGACCACTTTAATACGCAGTATTTT. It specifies CAIKEGDHFNTQYF.

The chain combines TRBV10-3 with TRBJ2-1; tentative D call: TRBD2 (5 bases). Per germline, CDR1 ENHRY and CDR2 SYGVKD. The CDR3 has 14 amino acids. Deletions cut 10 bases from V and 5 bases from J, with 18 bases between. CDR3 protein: CATKTRSLHNEQFF. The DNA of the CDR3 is TGTGCCACCAAAACTAGATCCCTCCACAATGAGCAGTTCTTC.

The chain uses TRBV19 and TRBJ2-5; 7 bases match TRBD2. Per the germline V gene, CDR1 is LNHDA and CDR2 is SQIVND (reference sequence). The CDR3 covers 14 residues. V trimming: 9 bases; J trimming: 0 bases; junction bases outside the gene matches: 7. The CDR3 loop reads CASCHGGYQETQYF. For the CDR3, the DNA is TGTGCCAGCTGCCACGGGGGGTACCAAGAGACCCAGTACTTC.

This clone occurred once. The CDR3 sequence: CASSNAGIGGELFF. CDR3 coding DNA: TGCGCCAGCAGCAACGCAGGGATCGGCGGGGAGCTGTTTTTT. This chain links TRBV5-1 with TRBJ2-2; maybe TRBD1 (5 bases). CDR3 length equals 14 residues. Trimming shortened V by 4 bases and J by 7 bases, and 14 bases separated the two germline ends. Germline V gives CDR1 SGHRS, CDR2 YFSETQ.

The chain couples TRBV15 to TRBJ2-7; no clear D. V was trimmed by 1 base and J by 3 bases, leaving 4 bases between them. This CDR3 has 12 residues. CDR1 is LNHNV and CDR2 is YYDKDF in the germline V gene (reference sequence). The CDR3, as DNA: TGTGCCACCAGCAGAGCCGACTACGAGCAGTACTTC. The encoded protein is CATSRADYEQYF.

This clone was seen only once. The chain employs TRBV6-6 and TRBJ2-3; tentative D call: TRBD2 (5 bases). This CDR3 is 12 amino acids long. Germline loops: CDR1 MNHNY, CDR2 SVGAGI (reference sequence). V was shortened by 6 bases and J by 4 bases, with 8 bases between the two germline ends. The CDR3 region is CASRLGSDTQYF. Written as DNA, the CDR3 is TGTGCCAGCAGACTAGGCTCAGATACGCAGTATTTT.

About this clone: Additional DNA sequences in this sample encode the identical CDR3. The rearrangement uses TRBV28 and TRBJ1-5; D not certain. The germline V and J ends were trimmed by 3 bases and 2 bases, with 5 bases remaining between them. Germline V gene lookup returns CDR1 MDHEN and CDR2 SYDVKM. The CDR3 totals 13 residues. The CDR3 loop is CASSFWGNQPQHF. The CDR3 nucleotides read TGTGCCAGCAGTTTTTGGGGCAATCAGCCCCAGCATTTT.

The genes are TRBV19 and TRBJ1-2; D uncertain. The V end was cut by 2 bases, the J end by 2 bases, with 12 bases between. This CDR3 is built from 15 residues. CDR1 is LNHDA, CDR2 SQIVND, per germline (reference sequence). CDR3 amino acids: CASSITVQDNYGYTF. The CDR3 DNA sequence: TGTGCCAGTAGTATAACCGTTCAGGACAACTATGGCTACACCTTC.

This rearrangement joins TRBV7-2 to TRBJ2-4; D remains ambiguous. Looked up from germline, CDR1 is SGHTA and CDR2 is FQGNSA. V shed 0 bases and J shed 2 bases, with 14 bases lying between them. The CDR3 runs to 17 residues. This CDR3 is CASSLALSVLTKNIQYF. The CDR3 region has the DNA TGTGCCAGCAGCTTAGCTCTTAGTGTCCTGACCAAAAACATTCAGTACTTC. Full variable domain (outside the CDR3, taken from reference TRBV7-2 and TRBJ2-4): GAGVSQSPSNKVTEKGKDVELRCDPISGHTALYWYRQSLGQGLEFLIYFQGNSAPDKSGLPSDRFSAERTGGSVSTLTIQRTQQEDSAVYLCASSLALSVLTKNIQYFGAGTRLSVL.

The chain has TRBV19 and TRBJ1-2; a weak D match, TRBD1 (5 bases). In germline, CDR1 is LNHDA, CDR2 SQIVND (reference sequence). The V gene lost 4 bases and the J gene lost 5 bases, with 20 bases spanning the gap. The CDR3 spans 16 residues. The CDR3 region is CASSTPSGGRAYGYTF. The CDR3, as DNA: TGTGCCAGTAGTACCCCGTCGGGGGGACGCGCATATGGCTACACCTTC.

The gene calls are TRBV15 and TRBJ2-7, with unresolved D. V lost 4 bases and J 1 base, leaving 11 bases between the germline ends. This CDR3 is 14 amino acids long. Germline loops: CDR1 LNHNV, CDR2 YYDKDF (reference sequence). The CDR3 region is CATSTSDQSYEQYF. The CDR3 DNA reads TGTGCCACCAGCACTTCGGACCAGTCCTACGAGCAGTACTTC.

The CDR3 DNA follows: TGTGCCAGCAGCGAAAAGACGAACACCGGGGAGCTGTTTTTT. As protein: CASSEKTNTGELFF. The chain combines TRBV9 with TRBJ2-2, with D unclear. V lost 3 bases and J lost 0, with 6 bases in between. The germline CDR1 and CDR2 sequences are SGDLS and YYNGEE. The CDR3 is made up of 14 amino acids.